Listed below are T cell receptor beta chains from one sample, sequenced in a study of T cell responses to AZD1222 COVID-19 vaccine. Measured with immunoSEQ multiplex PCR; TCRdb has only the in-frame clones, and not every one. The sample has 110,000 or so clones, around nine tenths seen once. The starting material was peripheral blood, obtained 28 days after the second AZD1222 dose. These TCRs come from an adult who received the AZD1222 COVID-19 vaccine. Both conserved end residues are part of each CDR3. A D gene is named only where the DNA matches it firmly. Clone size is shown for a subset of rows, as once, few, many or a class of expanded clone.

J | V | size | D | DNA | CDR3
TRBJ1-2 | TRBV5-8 | NA | NA | TGTGCCAGCAGCTTGATGCACCCCACTAACTATGGCTACACCTTC | CASSLMHPTNYGYTF
TRBJ2-5 | TRBV7-3 | NA | TRBD2 | TGTGCCAGCAGCCGGGAGGGGAGCGCCCAAGAGACCCAGTACTTC | CASSREGSAQETQYF
TRBJ2-3 | TRBV12-5 | once | TRBD2 | TGTGCTAGTGGACTCAACCAACACATAGCGGGAGGTAGGGGGACAGATACGCAGTATTTT | CASGLNQHIAGGRGTDTQYF
TRBJ1-1 | TRBV28 | NA | TRBD1 | TGTGCCAGCAGTTTAAACCCGACAGGGGAAGCTTTCTTT | CASSLNPTGEAFF
TRBJ2-7 | TRBV6-5 | once | NA | TGTGCCAGCAATACGGCAGTCGCCTACGAGCAGTACTTC | CASNTAVAYEQYF
TRBJ1-2 | TRBV11-3 | NA | NA | TGTGCCAGCAGCCAGTCGGACCTACAGGACACCTTC | CASSQSDLQDTF
TRBJ1-5 | TRBV6-1 | few | TRBD1 | TGTGCCAGCAGTGAAACCCCTGCCCCAGGGGGCAGTCAGCCCCAGCATTTT | CASSETPAPGGSQPQHF
TRBJ1-5 | TRBV6-2/TRBV6-3 | NA | NA | TGTGCCAGCAGTTACTCGAGTCTTGGTAATAGCAATCAGCCCCAGCATTTT | CASSYSSLGNSNQPQHF
TRBJ2-5 | TRBV29-1 | NA | NA | TGCAGCGTCCCGAAATCCCGTCCCCAGGGCACTGGGGAGACCCAGTACTTC | CSVPKSRPQGTGETQYF
TRBJ2-3 | TRBV28 | NA | NA | TGTGCCAGCGGGGGTCCGGGGCTGGCCGGTACGCAGTATTTT | CASGGPGLAGTQYF
TRBJ2-3 | TRBV7-9 | NA | NA | TGTGCCAGCACCACGTGGGAGGAATCAAGAGATACGCAGTATTTT | CASTTWEESRDTQYF